Included here is one T cell receptor beta chain sequence, with context. With 60 Vbeta and 13 Jbeta primers, the PCR was carried out. Here immunoSEQ multiplex PCR was the method, and the copy in TCRdb shows in-frame clones only, minus some. The sample includes more than 110,000 clones, 60% to 80% of them seen just once. The source of the sample is a study of cytomegalovirus exposure and HLA in healthy donors. Trimming stripped 2 bases from V and 4 bases from J, with 14 bases between. CDR3 length: 15 amino acids. The germline V gene encodes CDR1 MDHEN and CDR2 SYDVKM. The specimen sequenced was PBMCs. This sequence originates from a woman aged 45 to 65 in good health and CMV-seronegative. V and J are TRBV28 and TRBJ1-1, with a tentative D call TRBD1 (6 bases). The CDR3 is CASSLIRLGGTEAFF. The CDR3 DNA reads TGTGCCAGCAGTTTAATTCGGTTAGGGGGCACTGAAGCTTTCTTT.